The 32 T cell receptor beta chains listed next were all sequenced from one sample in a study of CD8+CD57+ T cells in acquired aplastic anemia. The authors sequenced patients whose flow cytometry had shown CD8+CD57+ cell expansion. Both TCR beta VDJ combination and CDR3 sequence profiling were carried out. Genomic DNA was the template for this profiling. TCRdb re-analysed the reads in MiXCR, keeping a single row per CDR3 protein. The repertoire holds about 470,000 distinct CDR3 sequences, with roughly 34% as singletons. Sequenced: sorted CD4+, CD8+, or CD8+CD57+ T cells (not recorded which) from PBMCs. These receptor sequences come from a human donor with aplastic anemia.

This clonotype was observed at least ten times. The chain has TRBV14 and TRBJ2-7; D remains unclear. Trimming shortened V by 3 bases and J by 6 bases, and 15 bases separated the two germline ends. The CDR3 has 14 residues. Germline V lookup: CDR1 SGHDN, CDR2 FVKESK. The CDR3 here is CASSQDLVPGEQYF. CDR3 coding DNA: TGTGCCAGCAGCCAGGATTTAGTCCCGGGCGAGCAGTACTTC.

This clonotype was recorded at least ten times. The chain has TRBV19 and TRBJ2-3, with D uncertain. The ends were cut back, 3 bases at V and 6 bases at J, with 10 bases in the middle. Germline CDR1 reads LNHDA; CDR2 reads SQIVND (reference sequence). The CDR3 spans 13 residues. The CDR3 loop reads CASSITAADTQYF. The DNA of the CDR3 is TGTGCCAGTAGTATTACTGCGGCTGATACGCAGTATTTT.

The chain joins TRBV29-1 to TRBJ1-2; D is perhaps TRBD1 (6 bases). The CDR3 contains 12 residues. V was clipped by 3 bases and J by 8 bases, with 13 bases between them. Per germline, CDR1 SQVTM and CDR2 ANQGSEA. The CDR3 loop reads CSVDDRMMGYTF. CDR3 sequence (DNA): TGCAGCGTTGACGACAGGATGATGGGCTACACCTTC. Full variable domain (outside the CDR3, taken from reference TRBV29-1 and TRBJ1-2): SAVISQKPSRDICQRGTSLTIQCQVDSQVTMMFWYRQQPGQSLTLIATANQGSEATYESGFVIDKFPISRPNLTFSTLTVSNMSPEDSSIYLCSVDDRMMGYTFGSGTRLTVV.

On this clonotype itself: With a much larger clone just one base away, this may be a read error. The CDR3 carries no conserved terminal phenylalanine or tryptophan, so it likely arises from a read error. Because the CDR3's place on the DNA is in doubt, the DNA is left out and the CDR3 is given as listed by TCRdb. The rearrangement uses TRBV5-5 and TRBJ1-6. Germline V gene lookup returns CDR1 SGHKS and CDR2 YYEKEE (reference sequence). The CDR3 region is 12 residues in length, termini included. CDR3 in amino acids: CASSLGWEPSHL.

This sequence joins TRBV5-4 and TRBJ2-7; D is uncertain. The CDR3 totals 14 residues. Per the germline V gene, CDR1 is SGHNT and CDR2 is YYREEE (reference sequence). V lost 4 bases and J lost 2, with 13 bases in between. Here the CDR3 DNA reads TGTGCCAGCAGCGCCCCGCTAGACCCCTACGAGCAGTACTTC. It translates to CASSAPLDPYEQYF.

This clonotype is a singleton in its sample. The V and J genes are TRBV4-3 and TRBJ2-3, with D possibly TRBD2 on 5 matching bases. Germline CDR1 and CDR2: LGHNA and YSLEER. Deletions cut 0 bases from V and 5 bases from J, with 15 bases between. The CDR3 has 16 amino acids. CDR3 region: CASSQEGSGEGDTQYF. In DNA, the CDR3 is TGCGCCAGCAGCCAAGAGGGATCGGGTGAGGGAGATACGCAGTATTTT.

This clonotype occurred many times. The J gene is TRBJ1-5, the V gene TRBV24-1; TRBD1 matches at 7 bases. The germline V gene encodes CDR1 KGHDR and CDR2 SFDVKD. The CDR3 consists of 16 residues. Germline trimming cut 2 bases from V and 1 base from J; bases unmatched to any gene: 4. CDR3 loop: CATSDSDRASNQPQHF. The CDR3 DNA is TGTGCCACCAGTGATTCCGACAGGGCCAGCAATCAGCCCCAGCATTTT.

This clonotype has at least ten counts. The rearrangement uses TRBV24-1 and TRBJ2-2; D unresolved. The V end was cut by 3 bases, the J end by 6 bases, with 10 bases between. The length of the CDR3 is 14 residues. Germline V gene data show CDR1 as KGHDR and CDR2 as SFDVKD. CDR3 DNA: TGTGCCACCAGTGATACGAACACTGCCGGGGAGCTGTTTTTT. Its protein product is CATSDTNTAGELFF.

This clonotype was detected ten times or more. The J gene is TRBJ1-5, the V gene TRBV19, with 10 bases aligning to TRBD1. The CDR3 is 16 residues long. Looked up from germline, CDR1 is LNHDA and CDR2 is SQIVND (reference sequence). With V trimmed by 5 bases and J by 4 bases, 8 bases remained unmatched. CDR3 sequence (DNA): TGTGCCAGTAGTCCCCGACAGGGGGCAGAAAATCAGCCCCAGCATTTT. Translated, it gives CASSPRQGAENQPQHF. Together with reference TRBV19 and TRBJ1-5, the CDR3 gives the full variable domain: DGGITQSPKYLFRKEGQNVTLSCEQNLNHDAMYWYRQDPGQGLRLIYYSQIVNDFQKGDIAEGYSVSREKKESFPLTVTSAQKNPTAFYLCASSPRQGAENQPQHFGDGTRLSIL.

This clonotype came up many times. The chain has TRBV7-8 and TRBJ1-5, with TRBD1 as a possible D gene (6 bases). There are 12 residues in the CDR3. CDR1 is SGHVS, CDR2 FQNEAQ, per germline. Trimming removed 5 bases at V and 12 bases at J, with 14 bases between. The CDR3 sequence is CASSTGTPGQHF. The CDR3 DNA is TGTGCCAGCAGCACAGGGACCCCCGGCCAGCATTTT. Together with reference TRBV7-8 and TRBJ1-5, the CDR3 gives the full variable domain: GAGVSQSPRYKVAKRGQDVALRCDPISGHVSLFWYQQALGQGPEFLTYFQNEAQLDKSGLPSDRFFAERPEGSVSTLKIQRTQQEDSAVYLCASSTGTPGQHFGDGTRLSIL.

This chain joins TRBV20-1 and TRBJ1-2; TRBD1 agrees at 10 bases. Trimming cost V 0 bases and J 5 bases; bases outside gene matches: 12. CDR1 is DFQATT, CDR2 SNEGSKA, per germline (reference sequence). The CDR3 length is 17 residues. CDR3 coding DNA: TGCAGTGCTAGAGATTTCGGCGACAGGGGGCGGAAGTATGGCTACACCTTC. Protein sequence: CSARDFGDRGRKYGYTF.

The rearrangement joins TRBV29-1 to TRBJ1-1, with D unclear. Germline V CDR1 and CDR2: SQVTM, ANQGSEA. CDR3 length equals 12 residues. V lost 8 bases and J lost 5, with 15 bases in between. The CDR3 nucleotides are TGCAGCTTAGCTAGGGTTCGGACTGAAGCTTTCTTT. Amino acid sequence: CSLARVRTEAFF.

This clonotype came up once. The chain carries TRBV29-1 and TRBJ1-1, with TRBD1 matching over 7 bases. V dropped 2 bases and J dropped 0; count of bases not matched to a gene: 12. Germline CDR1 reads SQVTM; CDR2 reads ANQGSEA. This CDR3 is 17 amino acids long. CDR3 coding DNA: TGCAGCGTTGAAAGCGGGACAGACGGAGGGTTGAACACTGAAGCTTTCTTT. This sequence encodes CSVESGTDGGLNTEAFF.

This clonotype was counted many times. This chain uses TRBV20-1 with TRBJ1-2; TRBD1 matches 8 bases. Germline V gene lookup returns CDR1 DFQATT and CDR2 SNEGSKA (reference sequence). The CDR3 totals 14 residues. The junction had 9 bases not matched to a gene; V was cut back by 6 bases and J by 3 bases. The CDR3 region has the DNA TGCAGTGCCCCTGATGGACAGGGTGACTATGGCTACACCTTC. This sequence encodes CSAPDGQGDYGYTF.

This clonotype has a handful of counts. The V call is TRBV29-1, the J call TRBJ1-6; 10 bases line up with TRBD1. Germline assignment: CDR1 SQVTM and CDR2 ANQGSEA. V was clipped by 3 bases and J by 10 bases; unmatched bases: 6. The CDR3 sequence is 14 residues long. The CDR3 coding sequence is TGCAGCGTTGATCGGGACAGGGGTCGGTCACCCCTCCACTTT. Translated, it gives CSVDRDRGRSPLHF.

CDR3 residues: CARGLAGAEETQYF. For the CDR3, the DNA is TGTGCCCGGGGACTAGCGGGGGCTGAAGAGACCCAGTACTTC. The chain combines TRBV2 with TRBJ2-5; 14 bases are a match to TRBD2. Germline V gene data show CDR1 as SNHLY and CDR2 as FYNNEI. CDR3 length equals 14 residues. Losses at the gene ends were 11 bases for V and 3 bases for J; bases not matched to a gene: 5.

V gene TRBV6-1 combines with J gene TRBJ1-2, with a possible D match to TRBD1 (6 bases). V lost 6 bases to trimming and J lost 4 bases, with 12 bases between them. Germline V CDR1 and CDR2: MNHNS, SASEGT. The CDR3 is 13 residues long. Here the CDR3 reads CASRRRGFYGYTF. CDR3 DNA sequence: TGTGCCAGCAGACGTAGGGGGTTCTATGGCTACACCTTC.

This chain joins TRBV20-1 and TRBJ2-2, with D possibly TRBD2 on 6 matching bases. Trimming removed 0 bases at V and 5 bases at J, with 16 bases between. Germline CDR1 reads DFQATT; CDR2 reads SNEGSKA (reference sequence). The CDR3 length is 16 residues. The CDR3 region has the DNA TGCAGTGCTAGAGATCTGACGGGAGCGGGTACCGGGGAGCTGTTTTTT. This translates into CSARDLTGAGTGELFF.

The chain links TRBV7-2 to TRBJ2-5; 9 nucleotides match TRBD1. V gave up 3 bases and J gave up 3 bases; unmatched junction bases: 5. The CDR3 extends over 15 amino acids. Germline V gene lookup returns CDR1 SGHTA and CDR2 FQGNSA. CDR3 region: CASSLAGTGKETQYF. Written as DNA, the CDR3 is TGTGCCAGCAGCTTGGCCGGGACAGGGAAAGAGACCCAGTACTTC.

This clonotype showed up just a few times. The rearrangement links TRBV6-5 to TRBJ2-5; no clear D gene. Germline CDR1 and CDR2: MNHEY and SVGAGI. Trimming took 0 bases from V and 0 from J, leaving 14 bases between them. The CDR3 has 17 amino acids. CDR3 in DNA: TGTGCCAGCAGTTACTCATCCGCAAACTGGTACCAAGAGACCCAGTACTTC. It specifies CASSYSSANWYQETQYF.

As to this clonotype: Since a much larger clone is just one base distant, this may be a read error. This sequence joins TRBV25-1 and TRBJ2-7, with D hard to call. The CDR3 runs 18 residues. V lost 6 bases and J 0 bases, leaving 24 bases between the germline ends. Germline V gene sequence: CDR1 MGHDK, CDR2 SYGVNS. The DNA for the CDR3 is TGTGCCAGCAGCTTAGTCCTTGGGGTCGGCCGACTCTCCTACGAGCAGTACTTC. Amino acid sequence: CASSLVLGVGRLSYEQYF.

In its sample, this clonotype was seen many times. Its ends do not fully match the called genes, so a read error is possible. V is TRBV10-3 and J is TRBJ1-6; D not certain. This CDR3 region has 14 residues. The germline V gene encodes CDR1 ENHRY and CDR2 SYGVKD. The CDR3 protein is CASSSQPNNSPLHF. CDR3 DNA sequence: TGTGCCAGCAGTTCTCAGCCTAATAATTCACCCCTCCACTTT.

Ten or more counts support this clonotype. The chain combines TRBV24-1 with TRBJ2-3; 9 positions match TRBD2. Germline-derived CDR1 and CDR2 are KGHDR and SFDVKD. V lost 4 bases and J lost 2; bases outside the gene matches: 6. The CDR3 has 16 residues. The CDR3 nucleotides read TGTGCCACCAGTGAATGGCTAGCGGGACTCACAGATACGCAGTATTTT. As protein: CATSEWLAGLTDTQYF.

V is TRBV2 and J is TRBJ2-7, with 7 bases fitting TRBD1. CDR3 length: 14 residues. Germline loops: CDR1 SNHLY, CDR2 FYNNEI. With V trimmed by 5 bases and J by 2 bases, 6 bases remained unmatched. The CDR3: CASSTGTVTYEQYF. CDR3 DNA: TGTGCCAGCAGTACCGGGACAGTCACCTACGAGCAGTACTTC.

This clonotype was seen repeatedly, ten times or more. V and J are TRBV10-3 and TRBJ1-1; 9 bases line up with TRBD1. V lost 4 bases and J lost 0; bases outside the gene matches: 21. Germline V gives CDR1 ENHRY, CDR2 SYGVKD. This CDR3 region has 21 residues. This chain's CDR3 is CAISGRDRDHRANAMNTEAFF. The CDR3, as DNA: TGTGCCATCAGTGGAAGGGACAGGGATCATCGGGCGAATGCTATGAACACTGAAGCTTTCTTT.

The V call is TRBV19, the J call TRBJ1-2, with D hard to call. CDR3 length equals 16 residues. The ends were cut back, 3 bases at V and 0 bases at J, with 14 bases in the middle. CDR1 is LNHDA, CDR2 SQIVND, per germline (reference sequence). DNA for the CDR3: TGTGCCAGTAGTATGAAAGGTAGAGCTACTAACTATGGCTACACCTTC. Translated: CASSMKGRATNYGYTF.

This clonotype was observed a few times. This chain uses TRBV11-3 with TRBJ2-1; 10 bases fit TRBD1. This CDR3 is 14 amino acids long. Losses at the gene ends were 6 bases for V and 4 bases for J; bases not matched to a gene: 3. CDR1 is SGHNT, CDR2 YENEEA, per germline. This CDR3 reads CASSTGQGYNEQFF. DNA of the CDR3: TGTGCCAGCAGTACGGGACAGGGGTACAATGAGCAGTTCTTC.

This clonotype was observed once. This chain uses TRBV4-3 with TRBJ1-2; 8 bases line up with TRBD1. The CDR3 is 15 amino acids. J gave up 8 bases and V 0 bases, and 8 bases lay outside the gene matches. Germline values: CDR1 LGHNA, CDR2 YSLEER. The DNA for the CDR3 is TGCGCCAGCAGCCAAGATTTCCAGGGGGCACGAGGCTACACCTTC. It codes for CASSQDFQGARGYTF.

The CDR3 DNA is TGTGCCAGCAGCCAAGTCTTTGGTTCTGCCATCTCTGGAAACACCATATATTTT. Protein sequence: CASSQVFGSAISGNTIYF. This chain links TRBV14 with TRBJ1-3; D gene uncertain. The CDR3 is made up of 18 amino acids. V lost 1 base, J lost 0 bases, and 16 bases lay in between. CDR1 SGHDN and CDR2 FVKESK come from the germline V gene.

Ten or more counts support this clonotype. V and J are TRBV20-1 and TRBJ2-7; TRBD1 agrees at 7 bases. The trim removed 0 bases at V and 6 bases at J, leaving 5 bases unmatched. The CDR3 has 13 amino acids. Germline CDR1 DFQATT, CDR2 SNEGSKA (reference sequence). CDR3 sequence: CSARDRTGGEQYF. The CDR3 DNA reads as TGCAGTGCTAGAGATAGGACAGGAGGCGAGCAGTACTTC.

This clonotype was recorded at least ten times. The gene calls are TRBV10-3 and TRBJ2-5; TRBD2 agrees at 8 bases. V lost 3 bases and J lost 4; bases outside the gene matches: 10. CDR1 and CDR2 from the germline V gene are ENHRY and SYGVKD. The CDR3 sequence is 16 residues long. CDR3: CAISEVTSELTETQYF. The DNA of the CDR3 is TGTGCCATCAGTGAAGTGACTAGCGAGCTTACAGAGACCCAGTACTTC.

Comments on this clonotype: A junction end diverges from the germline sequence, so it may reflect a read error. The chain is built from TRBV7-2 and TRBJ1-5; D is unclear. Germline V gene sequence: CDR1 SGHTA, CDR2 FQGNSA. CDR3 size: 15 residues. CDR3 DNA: TGTGCCCGCAGCATTGTAGGATATAGCAATCAGCCCCAGCATTTT. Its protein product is CARSIVGYSNQPQHF.